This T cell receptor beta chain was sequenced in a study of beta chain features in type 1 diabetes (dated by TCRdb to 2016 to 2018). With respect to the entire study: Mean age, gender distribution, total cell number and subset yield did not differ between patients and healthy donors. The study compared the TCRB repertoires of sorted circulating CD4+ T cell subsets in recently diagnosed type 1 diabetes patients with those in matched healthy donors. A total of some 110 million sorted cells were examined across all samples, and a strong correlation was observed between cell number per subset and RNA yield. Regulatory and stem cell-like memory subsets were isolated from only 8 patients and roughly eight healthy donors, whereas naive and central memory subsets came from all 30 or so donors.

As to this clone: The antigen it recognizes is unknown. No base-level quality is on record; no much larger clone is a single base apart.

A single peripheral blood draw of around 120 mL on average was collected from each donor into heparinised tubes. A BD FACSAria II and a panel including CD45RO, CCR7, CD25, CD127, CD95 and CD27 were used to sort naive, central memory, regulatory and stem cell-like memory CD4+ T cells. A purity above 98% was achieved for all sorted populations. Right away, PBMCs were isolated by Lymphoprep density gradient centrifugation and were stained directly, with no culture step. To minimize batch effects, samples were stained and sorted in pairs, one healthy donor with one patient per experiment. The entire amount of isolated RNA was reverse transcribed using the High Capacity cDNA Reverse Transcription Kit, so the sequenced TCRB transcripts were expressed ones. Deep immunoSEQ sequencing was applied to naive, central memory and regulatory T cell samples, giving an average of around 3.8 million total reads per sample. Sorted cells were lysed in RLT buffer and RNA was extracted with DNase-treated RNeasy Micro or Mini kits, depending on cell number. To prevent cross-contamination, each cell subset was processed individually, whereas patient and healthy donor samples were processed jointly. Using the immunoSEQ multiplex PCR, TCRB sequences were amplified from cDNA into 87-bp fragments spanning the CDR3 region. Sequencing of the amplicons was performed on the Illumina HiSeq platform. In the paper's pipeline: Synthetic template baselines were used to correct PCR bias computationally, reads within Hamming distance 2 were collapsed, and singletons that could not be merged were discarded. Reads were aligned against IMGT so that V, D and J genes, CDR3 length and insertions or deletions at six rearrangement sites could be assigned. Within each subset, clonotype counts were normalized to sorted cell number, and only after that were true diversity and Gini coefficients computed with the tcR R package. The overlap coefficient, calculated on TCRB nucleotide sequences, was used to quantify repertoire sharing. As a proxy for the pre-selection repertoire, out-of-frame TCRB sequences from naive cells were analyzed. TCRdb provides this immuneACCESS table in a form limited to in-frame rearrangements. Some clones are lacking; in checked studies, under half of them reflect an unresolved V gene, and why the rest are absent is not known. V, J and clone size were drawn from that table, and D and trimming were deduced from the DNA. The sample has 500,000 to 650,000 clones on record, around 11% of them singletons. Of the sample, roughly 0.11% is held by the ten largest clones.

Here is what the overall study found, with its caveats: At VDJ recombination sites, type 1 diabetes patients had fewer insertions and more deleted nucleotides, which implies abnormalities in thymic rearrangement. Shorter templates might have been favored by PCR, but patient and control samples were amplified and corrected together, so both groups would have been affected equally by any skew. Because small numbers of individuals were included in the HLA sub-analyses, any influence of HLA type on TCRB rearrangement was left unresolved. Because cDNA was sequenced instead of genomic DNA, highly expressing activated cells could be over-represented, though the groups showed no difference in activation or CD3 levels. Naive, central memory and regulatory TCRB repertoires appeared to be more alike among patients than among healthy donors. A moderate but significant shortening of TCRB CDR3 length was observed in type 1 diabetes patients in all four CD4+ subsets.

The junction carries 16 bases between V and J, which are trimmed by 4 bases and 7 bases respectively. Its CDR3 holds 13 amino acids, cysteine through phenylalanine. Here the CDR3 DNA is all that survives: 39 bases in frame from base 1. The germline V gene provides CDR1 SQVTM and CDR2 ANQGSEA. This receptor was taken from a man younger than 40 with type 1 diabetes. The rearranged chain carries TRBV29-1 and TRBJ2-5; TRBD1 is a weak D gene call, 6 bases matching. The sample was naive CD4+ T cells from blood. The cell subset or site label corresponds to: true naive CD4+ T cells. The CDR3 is CSVVGTVRGTQYF. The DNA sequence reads TGCAGCGTTGTAGGGACCGTCAGGGGGACCCAGTACTTC.